Sequencing of this T cell receptor (beta chain) was carried out in a study of cytomegalovirus exposure and HLA in healthy donors. Study-level points and caveats: In an earlier analysis, in about 530 donors, most V segments appeared productive either ~90% or ~30% of the time. The study had only CMV serostatus as immune exposure information.

60 Vbeta and 13 Jbeta primers were used in PCR. Generated by immunoSEQ multiplex PCR, the TCRdb table keeps only in-frame clones and is missing some. This table has some 130,000 clones, over 75% appearing once. To note about this clone: Its antigen remains unknown.

Deletions cut 4 bases from V and 6 bases from J, with 12 bases between. CDR1 is SGHAT, CDR2 FQNNGV, per germline. The CDR3 runs to 14 residues. The specimen was PBMCs. The clonotype was recovered from a man over 45 in good health and CMV-seronegative. The chain employs TRBV11-2 and TRBJ2-2; TRBD1 is a possible D gene (5 bases). CDR3 region: CASSSHQGAGELFF. Written as DNA, the CDR3 is TGTGCCAGCAGCTCTCATCAGGGTGCCGGGGAGCTGTTTTTT.